Below, 30 T cell receptor beta chains from the same sample are listed, as sequenced in a study of prognosis after radiotherapy for stage I lung cancer. The study amplified the TCR beta CDR3 region from genomic DNA. This amplification was carried out by two rounds of multiplex PCR. Amplification in first-round PCR relied on primers specific to each TRBV and TRBJ gene. MiXCR was run by TCRdb on the multiplex PCR reads, yielding one entry per CDR3 protein. The sample yields 10,000 to 15,000 distinct CDR3 sequences, 40% to 55% seen once. This specimen was PBMCs, taken before or after stereotactic body radiation therapy (not recorded which). Receptor source: a donor aged 50 or older with non-small cell lung cancer.

In this sample, this clonotype turned up many times. This chain links TRBV9 with TRBJ2-7; 11 nucleotides line up with TRBD1. In germline, CDR1 is SGDLS, CDR2 YYNGEE. The length of the CDR3 is 15 residues. Losses at the gene ends were 0 bases for V and 3 bases for J; bases not matched to a gene: 2. CDR3 residues: CASSVEGTGGYEQYF. CDR3 in DNA: TGTGCCAGCAGCGTAGAGGGGACAGGGGGCTACGAGCAGTACTTC.

Many counts were recorded for this clonotype. The chain recombines TRBV16 with TRBJ1-3; D ambiguous. V lost 3 bases, J lost 10 bases, and 7 bases lay in between. Germline loops: CDR1 KGHSY, CDR2 FQNENV. The CDR3 runs 11 residues. In DNA, the CDR3 is TGTGCCAGCAGCCACGGAGCTACCATATATTTT. This translates into CASSHGATIYF. Together with reference TRBV16 and TRBJ1-3, the CDR3 gives the full variable domain: GEEVAQTPKHLVRGEGQKAKLYCAPIKGHSYVFWYQQVLKNEFKFLISFQNENVFDETGMPKERFSAKCLPNSPCSLEIQATKLEDSAVYFCASSHGATIYFGEGSWLTVV.

This clonotype was seen many times. The chain employs TRBV5-1 and TRBJ1-4; the match to TRBD1 covers 7 bases. The length of the CDR3 is 15 residues. Germline lookup yields CDR1 SGHRS and CDR2 YFSETQ. The V and J ends lost 1 base and 4 bases, in that order; junction bases with no gene match: 4. CDR3 protein: CASSLLTGINEKLFF. The CDR3 DNA sequence: TGCGCCAGCAGCTTGCTGACAGGGATTAATGAAAAACTGTTTTTT.

This clonotype has just a few counts. This may come from a read error, since a much larger clone is one base off. This CDR3 fails to terminate in the conserved phenylalanine or tryptophan, so it likely reflects a read error. V and J are TRBV18 and TRBJ1-2; possibly TRBD1 for D (6 bases). Between the trimmed V and J ends, which lost 3 bases and 0 bases, there was a span of 8 bases. Germline-derived CDR1 and CDR2 are KGHSH and LQKENI. The CDR3 is 14 residues long. As DNA, the CDR3 is TGTGCCAGCTCACCGGACAGAACTAACTATGGCTACACCTCC. This encodes CASSPDRTNYGYTS.

Notes on this clonotype: A junction end diverges from the germline sequence, so it may reflect a read error. J is TRBJ1-2 and V is TRBV28; maybe TRBD1 (5 bases). This CDR3 has 14 amino acids. The germline gives CDR1 MDHEN, CDR2 SYDVKM. The CDR3 DNA reads as TGTTCCAGCAGTTCCCCTGGGACCCGTTGGGGCTACACCTTC. It specifies CSSSSPGTRWGYTF.

The table lists this clonotype with many counts. The CDR3 nucleotides are TGCGCCAGCAGCTTGGGCGGCGGAGTGGAGACCCAGTACTTC. This translates into CASSLGGGVETQYF. This chain links TRBV5-1 with TRBJ2-5, with unresolved D. Trimming cost V 0 bases and J 5 bases, with 11 bases left between them. The CDR3 sequence is 14 residues long. Germline V gives CDR1 SGHRS, CDR2 YFSETQ. Combining the CDR3 with reference TRBV5-1 and TRBJ2-5 gives the whole variable domain KAGVTQTPRYLIKTRGQQVTLSCSPISGHRSVSWYQQTPGQGLQFLFEYFSETQRNKGNFPGRFSGRQFSNSRSEMNVSTLELGDSALYLCASSLGGGVETQYFGPGTRLLVL.

This clonotype was observed at least ten times. The V call is TRBV20-1, the J call TRBJ2-1; 7 bases map to TRBD2. The CDR3 has 13 amino acids. The germline CDR1 and CDR2 sequences are DFQATT and SNEGSKA (reference sequence). Trimming cost V 3 bases and J 3 bases; bases outside gene matches: 2. The CDR3 here is CSASLAVYNEQFF. Here the CDR3 DNA reads TGCAGTGCTAGTCTAGCGGTCTACAATGAGCAGTTCTTC.

This rearrangement joins TRBV7-9 to TRBJ1-5, with a tentative D call TRBD1 (6 bases). CDR1 and CDR2 (germline): SEHNR, FQNEAQ (reference sequence). Trimming shortened V by 11 bases and J by 2 bases, and 19 bases separated the two germline ends. The CDR3 is 15 amino acids. The CDR3 sequence is CALQGAIGGNQPQHF. CDR3 in DNA: TGTGCCTTACAGGGTGCAATTGGGGGCAATCAGCCCCAGCATTTT.

On this clonotype itself: The junction and the germline gene differ at one end; a read error may be behind it. CDR3 region: CASCGTSASSYEQYF. In DNA form, the CDR3 reads TGTGCCAGCTGTGGTACTAGCGCGAGCTCCTACGAGCAGTACTTT. The chain has TRBV6-2 or TRBV6-3 and TRBJ2-7, with 7 nucleotides matching TRBD2. The germline gives CDR1 MNHEY, CDR2 SVGEGT. CDR3 length: 15 residues.

The chain couples TRBV11-1 to TRBJ2-3; weak D call: TRBD1 (6 bases). Germline V gene lookup returns CDR1 SGHAT and CDR2 FQDESV (reference sequence). V shed 5 bases and J shed 2 bases, with 14 bases lying between them. The CDR3 runs 15 residues. The CDR3 DNA follows: TGTGCCAGCAGCCCCGACAGGCTACACACAGATACGCAGTATTTT. Protein product: CASSPDRLHTDTQYF.

At least ten counts were recorded for this clonotype. The chain employs TRBV20-1 and TRBJ1-5, with D unclear. Trimming took off 3 bases at V and 4 bases at J, with 13 bases between the two ends. Germline-derived CDR1 and CDR2 are DFQATT and SNEGSKA (reference sequence). The CDR3 contains 14 residues. The CDR3: CSARLREENQPQHF. CDR3 DNA sequence: TGCAGTGCTAGGCTTCGGGAGGAGAATCAGCCCCAGCATTTT.

On this clonotype: This may be a read error, as it is one base from a much larger clone. V usage is TRBV20-1 and J usage is TRBJ1-2; D is unclear. CDR1 and CDR2 from the germline V gene are DFQATT and SNEGSKA (reference sequence). V was trimmed by 3 bases and J by 8 bases, leaving 22 bases between them. This CDR3 is 15 amino acids long. CDR3 DNA: TGCAGTGCTAGCGTGCTCATCCGGGGTAGTGGCGGCTACACCTTC. Its translation is CSASVLIRGSGGYTF.

This clonotype came up many times. The chain carries TRBV7-2 and TRBJ2-7, with D tentatively TRBD2 (7 bases). The CDR3 loop spans 14 amino acids. Trimming left V 4 bases short and J 7 bases short, with 17 bases between. The germline gives CDR1 SGHTA, CDR2 FQGNSA. The CDR3 bases are TGTGCCAGCAGCTCGGAGGGGGGGACGGGAGAGCAGTACTTC. Protein: CASSSEGGTGEQYF.

A remark on this clonotype: Just one base apart from a much larger clone, this may be a read error. This chain connects TRBV6-2 or TRBV6-3 to TRBJ2-1; 9 bases map to TRBD2. The germline gives CDR1 MNHEY, CDR2 SVGEGT. CDR3 length equals 15 residues. With 5 bases clipped from V and 3 bases from J, the junction kept 5 bases outside the gene matches. The CDR3 region is CASSRGGAVYNEQFF. DNA for the CDR3: TGTGCCAGCAGTCGCGGGGGGGCGGTCTACAATGAGCAGTTCTTC.

In its sample, this clonotype ranks as medium-sized. This chain joins TRBV6-2 or TRBV6-3 and TRBJ2-1; D gene unclear. Trimming cost V 2 bases and J 9 bases, with 8 bases left between them. This CDR3 comprises 12 residues. Germline V lookup: CDR1 MNHEY, CDR2 SVGEGT. CDR3 in amino acids: CASSYGATEQFF. The CDR3 DNA reads as TGTGCCAGCAGTTACGGAGCAACTGAGCAGTTCTTC.

This clonotype has a count of ten or more. The rearrangement joins TRBV19 to TRBJ1-5; D may be TRBD1 (6 bases). This CDR3 is 13 amino acids long. In germline, CDR1 is LNHDA, CDR2 SQIVND (reference sequence). V was trimmed by 11 bases and J by 9 bases, leaving 20 bases between them. The CDR3 DNA reads TGTGCCTCGGGCAGGGGCACGTCTGTGCCCCAGCATTTT. The encoded protein is CASGRGTSVPQHF.

This clonotype came up once. One end of the junction fails to match germline, which may point to a read error. V is TRBV6-2 or TRBV6-3 and J is TRBJ2-7; D not certain. Per the germline V gene, CDR1 is MNHEY and CDR2 is SVGEGT. The CDR3 covers 13 residues. CDR3 residues: CASSYDVNYEHYF. CDR3 DNA: TGTGCCAGCAGTTACGACGTGAACTACGAGCATTACTTC.

About this clonotype itself: This likely came from a read error, as a far larger clone is one base away. The rearrangement uses TRBV6-2 or TRBV6-3 and TRBJ1-1; D possibly corresponds to TRBD1 (5 bases). Germline V gives CDR1 MNHEY, CDR2 SVGEGT. The V end was cut by 6 bases, the J end by 8 bases, with 16 bases between. This CDR3 has 13 amino acids. Here the CDR3 DNA reads TGTGCCAGCAGCCCGGACATGGGGAGAGAAGCTTTCTTT. It yields the protein CASSPDMGREAFF.

This chain uses TRBV19 with TRBJ2-7; the match to TRBD2 covers 10 bases. CDR1 and CDR2 (germline): LNHDA, SQIVND (reference sequence). With V trimmed by 3 bases and J by 4 bases, 6 bases remained unmatched. This CDR3 has 15 amino acids. Written as DNA, the CDR3 is TGTGCCAGTAGTATTTCGGCTAGCGGGAGATACGAGCAGTACTTC. This encodes CASSISASGRYEQYF.

Points on this clonotype: A read error is likely here: a far larger clone is one base away. The chain is built from TRBV5-4 and TRBJ1-2; TRBD1 agrees at 7 bases. The CDR3 length is 13 residues. From germline, CDR1 is SGHNT and CDR2 YYREEE (reference sequence). The J segment lost 7 bases and the V segment lost 6 bases, leaving 9 bases of the junction unmatched. CDR3 loop: CASILGGDGGYTF. Written as DNA, the CDR3 is TGTGCCAGCATCCTAGGGGGCGATGGTGGCTACACCTTC.

In its sample, this clonotype was seen many times. The chain is built from TRBV9 and TRBJ2-3; TRBD2 matches 10 bases. The CDR3 covers 18 residues. V shed 0 bases, J shed 4 bases, and the junction held 11 bases outside the gene matches. Germline V gives CDR1 SGDLS, CDR2 YYNGEE. The CDR3 DNA is TGTGCCAGCAGCGTAGGCAGCGGGACTAGCGACAGCGCAGATACGCAGTATTTT. Amino acid sequence: CASSVGSGTSDSADTQYF.

This clonotype was detected many times. The chain links TRBV12-3 or TRBV12-4 to TRBJ1-5, with TRBD1 identical over 8 bases. This CDR3 region has 14 residues. J was trimmed by 4 bases and V by 6 bases; bases with no gene match: 5. This chain's CDR3 is CASSQTGGNQPQHF. The CDR3 nucleotides read TGTGCCAGCAGCCAAACAGGGGGGAATCAGCCCCAGCATTTT.

The chain uses TRBV20-1 and TRBJ1-5, with D possibly being TRBD1 (5 bases). Germline loops: CDR1 DFQATT, CDR2 SNEGSKA (reference sequence). The V end was cut by 6 bases, the J end by 7 bases, with 16 bases between. The CDR3 loop spans 13 amino acids. The CDR3 reads CSARGTQWQPQHF. In DNA form, the CDR3 reads TGCAGTGCGAGGGGTACCCAATGGCAGCCCCAGCATTTT.

This clonotype was detected many times. This chain links TRBV7-3 with TRBJ2-5, with 8 bases matching TRBD1. V lost 5 bases to trimming and J lost 5 bases; unmatched junction nucleotides: 10. Looked up from germline, CDR1 is SGHTA and CDR2 is FQGTGA. CDR3 size: 15 residues. This CDR3 reads CASSPEPGGVETQYF. The CDR3 DNA follows: TGTGCCAGCAGCCCTGAACCAGGGGGCGTCGAGACCCAGTACTTC.

This clonotype was detected many times. This chain joins TRBV7-8 and TRBJ2-2; a weak D match, TRBD1 (5 bases). The CDR3 runs to 14 residues. V lost 0 bases and J 4 bases, leaving 6 bases between the germline ends. CDR1 is SGHVS and CDR2 is FQNEAQ in the germline V gene. The CDR3 coding sequence is TGTGCCAGCAGCTTAGCAAGGGGCACCGGGGAGCTGTTTTTT. Amino acid sequence: CASSLARGTGELFF.

The chain carries TRBV6-4 and TRBJ1-1; D ambiguous. Germline loops: CDR1 MRHNA, CDR2 SNTAGT. The CDR3 covers 13 residues. The germline V and J ends were trimmed by 5 bases and 7 bases, with 14 bases remaining between them. The CDR3 DNA reads TGTGCCAGCAGTCCCAGTGGGGTGTATGAAGCTTTCTTT. Its protein product is CASSPSGVYEAFF.

This clonotype is medium-sized in the sample. The genes are TRBV28 and TRBJ2-1, with a tentative D call TRBD2 (6 bases). V lost 5 bases and J lost 9, with 17 bases in between. Germline loops: CDR1 MDHEN, CDR2 SYDVKM. This CDR3 has 14 amino acids. CDR3 coding DNA: TGTGCCAGCAGTGGGGGTGGAGGGGTACGTGAGCAGTTCTTC. Translated: CASSGGGGVREQFF. The full variable domain, rest sourced from reference TRBV28 and TRBJ2-1, is DVKVTQSSRYLVKRTGEKVFLECVQDMDHENMFWYRQDPGLGLRLIYFSYDVKMKEKGDIPEGYSVSREKKERFSLILESASTNQTSMYLCASSGGGGVREQFFGPGTRLTVL.

Worth noting for this clonotype: An end of the junction differs from the germline gene, which may be a read error. The chain links TRBV11-3 to TRBJ1-2; tentative D call: TRBD1 (6 bases). Looked up from germline, CDR1 is SGHNT and CDR2 is YENEEA. The CDR3 contains 15 residues. The CDR3 protein is CASSRGGHGNYGYTF. The CDR3 DNA sequence: TGTGCCAGCAGCCGCGGGGGGCACGGGAACTATGGCTACACATTC.

Concerning this clonotype: A much larger clone differs by one base, so this may be a read error. The rearrangement links TRBV4-3 to TRBJ1-4; weak D call: TRBD1 (5 bases). The germline V gene has CDR1 LGHNA and CDR2 YSLEER. This CDR3 comprises 17 residues. CDR3 DNA sequence: TGCGTCAGCAGCCAAGGGACTCAGGCCTTCAGTAATGAAAAACTGTTTTTT. Its translation is CVSSQGTQAFSNEKLFF.

This clonotype appeared many times. V is TRBV7-9 and J is TRBJ2-7, with D possibly matching TRBD1 (5 bases). Trimming removed 5 bases from V and 3 bases from J, with 17 bases in between. The germline gives CDR1 SEHNR, CDR2 FQNEAQ (reference sequence). The length of the CDR3 is 15 residues. CDR3 loop: CASSPEPQGDYEQYF. Written as DNA, the CDR3 is TGTGCCAGCAGCCCAGAGCCTCAAGGGGACTACGAGCAGTACTTC.